The text below deals with one T cell receptor beta chain. No antigen is known for it. These data are taken from a study of CD8+ T cells in alopecia areata. Looking at the study overall: Tofacitinib was taken orally by treated patients, and the dose was 5 to 10 mg twice daily. Severity was scored as percentage of affected scalp area in treated patients. Tofacitinib therapy lasting 6 to 18 months was followed by 6 months off drug.

Following extraction, RNA underwent reverse transcription to cDNA, which served as the sequencing template. Generated by immunoSEQ multiplex PCR, the TCRdb table keeps only in-frame clones and is missing some. This sample yields more than 100,000 clones, of which about nine tenths are seen a single time; around 10% belongs to the top ten. The germline V and J ends were trimmed by 6 bases and 7 bases, with 20 bases remaining between them. Germline loops: CDR1 SGHNT, CDR2 YYREEE (reference sequence). The CDR3 totals 15 residues. General observations from the study: Tofacitinib significantly brought down scalp clonality and expanded CD8+ clones among top 100.

Sample treatment: oral pan-JAK inhibitor, 5-10 mg twice daily. The sequenced sample was CD8+ T cells sorted from blood, obtained at roughly week 30, from a patient treated with tofacitinib. J is TRBJ2-1 and V is TRBV5-4; D might be TRBD1 or TRBD2, each matching 6 bases. The TCR comes from a human donor with alopecia areata. CDR3 DNA: TGTGCCAGCACCCCGGAGGGGGAGCGAACTAATGAGCAGTTCTTC. Amino acid sequence: CASTPEGERTNEQFF.